This T cell receptor beta chain was sequenced in a study of identical twins' blood T cells. Study summary: Some 12 libraries, six alpha and six beta, gave some 50 million reads.

Study-wide points: Twin similarity might stem from environmental factors, not only genetics.

Authors' data handling: Each library had roughly 2 to 3.6 million CDR3 reads and about 90,000 to nearly 500,000 clonotypes. TCRdb re-called the 5' RACE reads with MiXCR, one entry per CDR3 protein. These V and J calls are TCRdb output, not the study's own analysis. The repertoire has fewer than 450,000 distinct CDR3 sequences, 25% to 35% of them found once; the top ten carry around 5.6%. About this clonotype itself: No antigen is known for it.

Reared together, all three twin pairs probably met the same infectious agents and vaccines. The germline V gene encodes CDR1 SEHNR and CDR2 FQNEAQ (reference sequence). The V and J ends lost 5 bases and 5 bases respectively, with 7 bases between them. This CDR3 has 12 amino acids. This TCR was sampled from a woman between 18 and 50 years old in good health. The V and J genes are TRBV7-9 and TRBJ2-4; a weak D match, TRBD2 (6 bases). Sequencing input: PBMCs. CDR3 in DNA: TGTGCCAGCAGCCCGGGGGAAAACATTCAGTACTTC. Protein sequence: CASSPGENIQYF. Full variable domain (missing parts from reference TRBV7-9 and TRBJ2-4): DTGVSQNPRHKITKRGQNVTFRCDPISEHNRLYWYRQTLGQGPEFLTYFQNEAQLEKSRLLSDRFSAERPKGSFSTLEIQRTEQGDSAMYLCASSPGENIQYFGAGTRLSVL.